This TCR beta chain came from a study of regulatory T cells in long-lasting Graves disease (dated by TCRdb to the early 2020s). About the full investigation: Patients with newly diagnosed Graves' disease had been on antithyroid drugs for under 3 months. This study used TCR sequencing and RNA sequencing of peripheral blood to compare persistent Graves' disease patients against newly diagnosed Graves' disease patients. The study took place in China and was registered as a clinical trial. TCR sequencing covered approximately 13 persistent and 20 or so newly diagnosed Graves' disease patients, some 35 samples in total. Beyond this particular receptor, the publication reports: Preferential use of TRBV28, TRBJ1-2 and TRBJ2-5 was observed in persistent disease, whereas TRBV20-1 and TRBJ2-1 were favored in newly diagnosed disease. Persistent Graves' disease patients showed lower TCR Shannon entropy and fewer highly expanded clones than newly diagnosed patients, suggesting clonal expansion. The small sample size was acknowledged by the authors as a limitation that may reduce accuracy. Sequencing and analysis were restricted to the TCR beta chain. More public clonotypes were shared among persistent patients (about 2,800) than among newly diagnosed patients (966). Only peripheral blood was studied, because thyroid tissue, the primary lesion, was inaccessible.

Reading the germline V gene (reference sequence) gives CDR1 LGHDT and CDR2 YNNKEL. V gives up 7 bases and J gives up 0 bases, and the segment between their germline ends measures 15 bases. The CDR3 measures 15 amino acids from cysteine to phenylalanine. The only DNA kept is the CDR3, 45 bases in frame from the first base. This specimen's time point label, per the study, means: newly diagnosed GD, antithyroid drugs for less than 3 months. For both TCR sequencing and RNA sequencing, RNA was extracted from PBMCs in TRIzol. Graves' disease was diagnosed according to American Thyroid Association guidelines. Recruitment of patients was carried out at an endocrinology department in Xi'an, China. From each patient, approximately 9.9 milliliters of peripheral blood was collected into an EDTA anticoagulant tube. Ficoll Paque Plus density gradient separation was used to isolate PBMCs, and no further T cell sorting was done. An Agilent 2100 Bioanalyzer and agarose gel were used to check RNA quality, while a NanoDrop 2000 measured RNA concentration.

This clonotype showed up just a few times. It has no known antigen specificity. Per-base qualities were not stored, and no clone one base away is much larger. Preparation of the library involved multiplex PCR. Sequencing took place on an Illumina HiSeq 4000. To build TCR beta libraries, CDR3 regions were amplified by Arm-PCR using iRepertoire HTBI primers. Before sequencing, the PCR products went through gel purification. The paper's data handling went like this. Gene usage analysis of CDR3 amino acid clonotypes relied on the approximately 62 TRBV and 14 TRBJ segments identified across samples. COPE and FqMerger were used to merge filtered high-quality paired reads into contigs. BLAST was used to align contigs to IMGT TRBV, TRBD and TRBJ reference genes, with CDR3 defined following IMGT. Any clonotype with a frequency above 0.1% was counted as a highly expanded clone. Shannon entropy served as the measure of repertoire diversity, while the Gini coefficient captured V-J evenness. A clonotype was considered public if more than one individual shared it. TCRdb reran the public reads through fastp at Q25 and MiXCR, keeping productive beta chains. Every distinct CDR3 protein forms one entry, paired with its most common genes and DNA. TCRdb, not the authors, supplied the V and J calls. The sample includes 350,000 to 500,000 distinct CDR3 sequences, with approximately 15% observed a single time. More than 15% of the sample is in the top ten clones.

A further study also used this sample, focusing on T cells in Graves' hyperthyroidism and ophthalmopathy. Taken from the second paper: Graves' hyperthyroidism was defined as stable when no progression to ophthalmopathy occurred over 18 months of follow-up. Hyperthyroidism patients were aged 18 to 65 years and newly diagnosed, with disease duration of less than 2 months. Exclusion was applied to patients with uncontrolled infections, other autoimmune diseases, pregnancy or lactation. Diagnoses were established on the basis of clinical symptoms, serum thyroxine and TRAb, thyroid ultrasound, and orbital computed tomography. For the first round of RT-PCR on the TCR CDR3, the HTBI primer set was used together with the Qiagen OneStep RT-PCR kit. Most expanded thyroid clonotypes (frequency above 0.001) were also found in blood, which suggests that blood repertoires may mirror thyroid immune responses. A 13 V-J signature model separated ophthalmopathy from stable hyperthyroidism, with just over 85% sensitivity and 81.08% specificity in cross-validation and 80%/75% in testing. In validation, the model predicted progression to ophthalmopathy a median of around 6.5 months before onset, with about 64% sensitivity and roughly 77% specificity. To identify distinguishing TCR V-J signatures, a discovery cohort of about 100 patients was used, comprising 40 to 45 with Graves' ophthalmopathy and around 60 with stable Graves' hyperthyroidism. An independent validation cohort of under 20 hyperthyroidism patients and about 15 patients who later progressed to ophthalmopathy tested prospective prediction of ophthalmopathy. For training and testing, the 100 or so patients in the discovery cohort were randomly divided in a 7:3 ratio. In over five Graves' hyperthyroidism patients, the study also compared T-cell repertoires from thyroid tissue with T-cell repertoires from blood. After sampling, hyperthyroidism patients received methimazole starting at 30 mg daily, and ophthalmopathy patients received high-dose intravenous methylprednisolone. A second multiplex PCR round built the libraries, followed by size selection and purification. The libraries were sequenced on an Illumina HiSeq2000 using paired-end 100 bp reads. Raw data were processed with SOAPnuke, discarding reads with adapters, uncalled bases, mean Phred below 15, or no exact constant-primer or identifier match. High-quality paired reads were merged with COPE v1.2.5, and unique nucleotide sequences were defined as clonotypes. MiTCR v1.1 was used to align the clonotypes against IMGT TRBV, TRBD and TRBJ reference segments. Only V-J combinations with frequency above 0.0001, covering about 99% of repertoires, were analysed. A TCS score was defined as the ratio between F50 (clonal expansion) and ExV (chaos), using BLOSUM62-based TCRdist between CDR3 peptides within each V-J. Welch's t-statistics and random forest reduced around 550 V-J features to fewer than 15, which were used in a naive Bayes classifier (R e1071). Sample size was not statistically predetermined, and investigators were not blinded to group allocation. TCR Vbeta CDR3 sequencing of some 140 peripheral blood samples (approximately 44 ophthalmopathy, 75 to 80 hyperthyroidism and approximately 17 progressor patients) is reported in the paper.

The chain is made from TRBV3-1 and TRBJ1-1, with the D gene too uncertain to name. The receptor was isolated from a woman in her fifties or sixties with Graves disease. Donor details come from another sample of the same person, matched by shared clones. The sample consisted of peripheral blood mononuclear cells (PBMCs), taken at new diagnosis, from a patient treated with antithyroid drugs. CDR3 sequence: CASTPTSTMNTEAFF. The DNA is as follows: TGTGCCAGCACCCCGACCTCTACTATGAACACTGAAGCTTTCTTT. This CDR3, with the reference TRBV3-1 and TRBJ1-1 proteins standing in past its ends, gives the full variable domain DTAVSQTPKYLVTQMGNDKSIKCEQNLGHDTMYWYKQDSKKFLKIMFSYNNKELIINETVPNRFSPKSPDKAHLNLHINSLELGDSAVYFCASTPTSTMNTEAFFGQGTRLTVV.